These 27 T cell receptor beta chains share one sample of origin, sequenced in a study of T cells in Graves' hyperthyroidism and ophthalmopathy. Amplification of TCR beta CDR3 regions was performed using RNA transcripts as template. Carried out on the TCR CDR3, a first-round RT-PCR used the HTBI primer set. TCRdb ran MiXCR on the multiplex PCR reads and lists one entry per CDR3 protein. This table holds fewer than 350,000 distinct CDR3 sequences, approximately 22% found once. Input material: blood. These receptor sequences come from a woman between 45 and 60 years old with Graves' hyperthyroidism.

This clonotype was seen at least ten times. The chain carries TRBV27 and TRBJ2-7; 11 bases agree with TRBD2. The V gene end was trimmed by 4 bases and the J gene end by 2 bases; junction bases not matched to a gene: 4. The germline V gene encodes CDR1 MNHEY and CDR2 SMNVEV (reference sequence). The CDR3 has 15 amino acids. The CDR3 coding sequence is TGTGCCAGCAGTTCCCCGGGACTAGCGGCCTACGAGCAGTACTTC. This encodes CASSSPGLAAYEQYF.

The V gene is TRBV4-2, the J gene TRBJ2-1, with D possibly matching TRBD1 (6 bases). Per germline, CDR1 LGHNA and CDR2 YNFKEQ. CDR3 length equals 13 residues. V was pared by 6 bases and J by 4 bases, with 10 bases between. The CDR3 loop reads CASSGQLYNEQFF. CDR3 DNA: TGTGCCAGCAGTGGACAGCTATACAATGAGCAGTTCTTC.

The chain joins TRBV3-1 to TRBJ2-7; either TRBD1 or TRBD2 may supply D (5 bases each). Between the trimmed V and J ends, which lost 2 bases and 2 bases, there was a span of 10 bases. The CDR3 extends over 14 amino acids. Per germline, CDR1 LGHDT and CDR2 YNNKEL (reference sequence). CDR3: CASSQLSGPYEQYF. The DNA for the CDR3 is TGTGCCAGCAGCCAACTCTCGGGACCCTACGAGCAGTACTTC.

This clonotype showed up just a few times. The V call is TRBV10-3, the J call TRBJ2-6; TRBD2 is a possible D gene (6 bases). V gave up 11 bases and J gave up 2 bases, with 19 bases separating them. CDR3 length equals 16 residues. Germline CDR1 and CDR2: ENHRY and SYGVKD. As DNA, the CDR3 is TGTGCCGCCACTGGGGGGAGAGAGACTGGGGCCAACGTCCTGACTTTC. This gives the protein CAATGGRETGANVLTF.

This clonotype was detected many times. The chain links TRBV30 to TRBJ2-1; TRBD2 matches 10 bases. The V gene's germline CDR1 is GTSNPN and CDR2 SVGIG (reference sequence). The CDR3 consists of 14 residues. The ends lost 2 bases at V and 9 bases at J; junction bases unmatched: 7. This CDR3 is CAWSLAGARGEQFF. CDR3 sequence (DNA): TGTGCCTGGAGTCTAGCGGGAGCGAGAGGTGAGCAGTTCTTC.

Details on this clonotype: This clone may be a read error of a much larger clone one base away. The V gene is TRBV6-2 or TRBV6-3, the J gene TRBJ1-2; D remains unclear. Germline V gene sequence: CDR1 MNHEY, CDR2 SVGEGT. The length of the CDR3 is 14 residues. Between the trimmed V and J ends, which lost 0 bases and 8 bases, there was a span of 13 bases. The CDR3 DNA reads as TGTGCCAGCAGTTACTCGAGGTTTATCGGCGGCTACACCTTC. This codes for CASSYSRFIGGYTF.

The V gene is TRBV14, the J gene TRBJ1-2; D is unclear. V was clipped by 4 bases and J by 5 bases, with 8 bases between them. Germline-derived CDR1 and CDR2 are SGHDN and FVKESK. The CDR3 runs 12 residues. The CDR3 sequence is CASSPGSYGYTF. In DNA, the CDR3 is TGTGCCAGCAGCCCGGGATCTTATGGCTACACCTTC.

This clonotype showed up many times. The V call is TRBV28, the J call TRBJ1-2; no clear D. Germline CDR1 reads MDHEN; CDR2 reads SYDVKM. Trimming shortened V by 6 bases and J by 5 bases, and 13 bases separated the two germline ends. There are 13 residues in the CDR3. As DNA, the CDR3 is TGTGCCAGCAGGTCGGGGAATGAATATGGCTACACCTTC. Translated, it gives CASRSGNEYGYTF.

This clonotype showed up many times. V usage is TRBV5-5 and J usage is TRBJ1-1; D uncertain. V was cut by 1 base and J by 0 bases, with 13 bases left in between. The CDR3 has 16 amino acids. CDR1 is SGHKS, CDR2 YYEKEE, per germline (reference sequence). The chain's CDR3 is CASSLTASSMNTEAFF. The DNA for the CDR3 is TGTGCCAGCAGCTTGACCGCGAGTTCCATGAACACTGAAGCTTTCTTT.

The sample holds many counts of this clonotype. The chain combines TRBV28 with TRBJ1-2, with 8 nucleotides matching TRBD1. Germline CDR1 and CDR2: MDHEN and SYDVKM. The CDR3 length is 12 residues. The V segment lost 11 bases and the J segment 1 base; nucleotides outside the gene matches: 3. CDR3 loop: CAGQGLNYGYTF. The CDR3 DNA reads as TGTGCCGGACAGGGCCTTAACTATGGCTACACCTTC.

The V gene is TRBV12-3 or TRBV12-4, the J gene TRBJ1-4; 9 positions match TRBD1. The CDR3 extends over 15 amino acids. V lost 1 base, J lost 8 bases, and 5 bases stayed unmatched. The CDR3 region is CASSLDGTGIEKLFF. CDR3 DNA: TGTGCCAGCAGTTTAGATGGGACAGGGATCGAAAAACTGTTTTTT.

This clonotype was counted ten times or more. This sequence joins TRBV2 and TRBJ1-3; D is ambiguous. Per germline, CDR1 SNHLY and CDR2 FYNNEI. CDR3 length equals 12 residues. The ends were cut back, 7 bases at V and 0 bases at J, with 4 bases in the middle. CDR3 nucleotide sequence: TGTGCCAGCACCTACTCTGGAAACACCATATATTTT. Its translation is CASTYSGNTIYF. Full variable domain (missing parts from reference TRBV2 and TRBJ1-3): EPEVTQTPSHQVTQMGQEVILRCVPISNHLYFYWYRQILGQKVEFLVSFYNNEISEKSEIFDDQFSVERPDGSNFTLKIRSTKLEDSAMYFCASTYSGNTIYFGEGSWLTVV.

In this sample, this clonotype turned up many times. The junction differs from germline at one of its ends, possibly a read error. The chain links TRBV2 to TRBJ2-1, with 9 bases identical to TRBD2. Germline CDR1 reads SNHLY; CDR2 reads FYNNEI. This CDR3 is built from 15 residues. The CDR3 loop reads CASSPLAGVTNEQFF. Here the CDR3 DNA reads TGTGCCAGCAGTCCCTTAGCGGGGGTCACCAATGAACAGTTCTTC. The full variable domain, completed using reference TRBV2 and TRBJ2-1, is EPEVTQTPSHQVTQMGQEVILRCVPISNHLYFYWYRQILGQKVEFLVSFYNNEISEKSEIFDDQFSVERPDGSNFTLKIRSTKLEDSAMYFCASSPLAGVTNEQFFGPGTRLTVL.

This clonotype has a count of ten or more. The V and J genes are TRBV5-1 and TRBJ1-1; 12 nucleotides line up with TRBD1. J gave up 4 bases and V 4 bases, and 11 bases lay outside the gene matches. In germline, CDR1 is SGHRS, CDR2 YFSETQ. This CDR3 is built from 17 residues. As DNA, the CDR3 is TGCGCCAGCAGCGGCGGGACAGGGGGCCGGGTGAGCACTGAAGCTTTCTTT. This codes for CASSGGTGGRVSTEAFF.

This clonotype was observed at least ten times. The rearrangement joins TRBV5-1 to TRBJ1-4; D not certain. CDR1 is SGHRS and CDR2 is YFSETQ in the germline V gene. V lost 3 bases and J lost 0, with 6 bases in between. This CDR3 is 14 amino acids long. DNA for the CDR3: TGCGCCAGCAGCTCGTTCGCAACTAATGAAAAACTGTTTTTT. It is translated as CASSSFATNEKLFF.

This clonotype was seen repeatedly, ten times or more. The chain links TRBV6-1 to TRBJ1-4; D possibly corresponds to TRBD1 (6 bases). Germline loops: CDR1 MNHNS, CDR2 SASEGT. The V and J ends lost 5 bases and 7 bases respectively, with 14 bases between them. This CDR3 region has 14 residues. The CDR3 here is CASSYEGGGEKLFF. The CDR3 coding sequence is TGTGCCAGCAGTTATGAGGGGGGTGGTGAAAAACTGTTTTTT.

This clonotype was observed many times. This chain links TRBV20-1 with TRBJ2-7; no firm D call. The V gene's germline CDR1 is DFQATT and CDR2 SNEGSKA (reference sequence). The V end lost 3 bases, the J end lost 0 bases, and 12 bases lay between the germline ends. CDR3 length equals 14 residues. The CDR3 protein is CSARDPGRSYEQYF. CDR3 sequence (DNA): TGCAGTGCTAGGGACCCGGGCCGCTCCTACGAGCAGTACTTC.

Ten or more counts support this clonotype. The chain joins TRBV18 to TRBJ2-3, with 7 bases aligning to TRBD1. Losses at the gene ends were 1 base for V and 0 bases for J; bases not matched to a gene: 7. Germline lookup yields CDR1 KGHSH and CDR2 LQKENI. The CDR3 consists of 17 residues. CDR3 amino acids: CASSPRGQDPSTDTQYF. The CDR3 nucleotides read TGTGCCAGCTCACCACGAGGACAGGACCCAAGCACAGATACGCAGTATTTT.

This clonotype was detected a few times. V is TRBV24-1 and J is TRBJ1-3; maybe TRBD1 (5 bases). Germline CDR1 KGHDR, CDR2 SFDVKD. V was cut by 3 bases and J by 0 bases, with 14 bases left in between. This CDR3 is built from 17 residues. The CDR3 DNA sequence: TGTGCCACCAGTGATCCGGGACGGCAATTCTCTGGAAACACCATATATTTT. This encodes CATSDPGRQFSGNTIYF.

Details on this clonotype: This clone may be a read error of a much larger clone one base away. The J gene is TRBJ2-3, the V gene TRBV24-1; 14 nucleotides align to TRBD2. CDR3 size: 18 residues. The germline gives CDR1 KGHDR, CDR2 SFDVKD. The CDR3 DNA reads as TGTGCCACCGGTGATCCCGGGACTAGCGGGAGAACCACAGATACGCAGTATTTT. Its translation: CATGDPGTSGRTTDTQYF.

This clonotype came up a few times. The CDR3 loop reads CATSLTSGFVNEQFF. In DNA, the CDR3 is TGTGCCACCAGCTTGACTAGCGGGTTCGTCAATGAGCAGTTCTTC. This chain joins TRBV15 and TRBJ2-1, with 10 bases matching TRBD2. J gave up 6 bases and V 5 bases, and 7 bases lay outside the gene matches. Germline CDR1 reads LNHNV; CDR2 reads YYDKDF (reference sequence). This CDR3 is built from 15 residues. Full variable domain (missing parts from reference TRBV15 and TRBJ2-1): DAMVIQNPRYQVTQFGKPVTLSCSQTLNHNVMYWYQQKSSQAPKLLFHYYDKDFNNEADTPDNFQSRRPNTSFCFLDIRSPGLGDTAMYLCATSLTSGFVNEQFFGPGTRLTVL.

The V call is TRBV6-5, the J call TRBJ2-1, with D possibly matching TRBD1 (6 bases). The CDR3 extends over 15 amino acids. Looked up from germline, CDR1 is MNHEY and CDR2 is SVGAGI. Trimming left V 0 bases short and J 7 bases short, with 13 bases between. CDR3 DNA sequence: TGTGCCAGCAGTTACTCGAGCCAGGGGAGAAATGAGCAGTTCTTC. Translation gives CASSYSSQGRNEQFF.

The rearrangement links TRBV18 to TRBJ2-5; 13 nucleotides align to TRBD2. This CDR3 comprises 16 residues. J was trimmed by 6 bases and V by 3 bases; bases with no gene match: 7. Germline CDR1 KGHSH, CDR2 LQKENI. As DNA, the CDR3 is TGTGCCAGCTCACCTTCCGGACTAGCGGGGGTGAAGACCCAGTACTTC. It translates to CASSPSGLAGVKTQYF. The full variable domain, rest sourced from reference TRBV18 and TRBJ2-5, is NAGVMQNPRHLVRRRGQEARLRCSPMKGHSHVYWYRQLPEEGLKFMVYLQKENIIDESGMPKERFSAEFPKEGPSILRIQQVVRGDSAAYFCASSPSGLAGVKTQYFGPGTRLLVL.

On this clonotype: One end of the junction varies from germline; a read error may be responsible. As DNA, the CDR3 is TGCGCCAGCAGTGAGATCCTCTATGGCTACACCTTC. As protein: CASSEILYGYTF. V usage is TRBV6-1 and J usage is TRBJ1-2; D gene unclear. Germline V gene data show CDR1 as MNHNS and CDR2 as SASEGT. The CDR3 spans 12 residues.

In its sample, this clonotype was seen a few times. V is TRBV6-1 and J is TRBJ2-7; 12 bases match TRBD2. The CDR3 length is 19 residues. Germline V gene lookup returns CDR1 MNHNS and CDR2 SASEGT. J gave up 6 bases and V 5 bases, and 20 bases lay outside the gene matches. The chain's CDR3 is CASSRPGLAGPGLVREQYF. The CDR3 DNA is TGTGCCAGCAGTAGACCGGGACTAGCGGGTCCCGGCTTGGTCCGCGAGCAGTACTTC.

This clonotype was detected ten times or more. The chain links TRBV12-3 or TRBV12-4 to TRBJ2-3; D gene ambiguous. The CDR3 covers 13 residues. Trimming stripped 10 bases from V and 4 bases from J, with 15 bases between. CDR3 DNA: TGTGCCACCAAGGATCGTATGGCAGATACGCAGTATTTT. Translating gives CATKDRMADTQYF.

In the case of this clonotype: One end of the junction varies from germline; a read error may be responsible. The chain carries TRBV2 and TRBJ2-3, with 7 bases fitting TRBD2. Per the germline V gene, CDR1 is SNHLY and CDR2 is FYNNEI. The CDR3 consists of 14 residues. CDR3 residues: CVSSLADLTDTQYF. DNA for the CDR3: TGTGTCAGCAGTCTAGCGGATCTCACAGATACGCAATATTTT.